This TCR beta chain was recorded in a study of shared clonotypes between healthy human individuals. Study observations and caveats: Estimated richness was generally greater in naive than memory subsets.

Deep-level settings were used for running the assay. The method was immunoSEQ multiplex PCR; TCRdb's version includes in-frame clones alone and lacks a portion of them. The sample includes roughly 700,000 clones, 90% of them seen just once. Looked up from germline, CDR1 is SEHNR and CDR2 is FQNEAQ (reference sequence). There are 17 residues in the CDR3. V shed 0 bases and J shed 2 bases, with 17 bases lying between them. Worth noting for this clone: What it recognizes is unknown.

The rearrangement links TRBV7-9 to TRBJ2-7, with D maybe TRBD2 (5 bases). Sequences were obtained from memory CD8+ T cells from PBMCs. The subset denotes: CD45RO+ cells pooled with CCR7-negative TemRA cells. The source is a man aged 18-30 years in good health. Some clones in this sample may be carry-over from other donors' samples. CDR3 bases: TGTGCCAGCAGCTTAGCGCTAAAGGAGGCAGGAGCCTACGAGCAGTACTTC. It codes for CASSLALKEAGAYEQYF.